This entry describes one T cell receptor (beta chain). Libraries were prepared by immunoSEQ multiplex PCR; TCRdb keeps only in-frame clonotypes and omits some of them. This repertoire shows hundreds of thousands of clones, roughly 85% found once; its top ten account for around 5.5%. In germline, CDR1 is SGHRS, CDR2 YFSETQ. Trimming left V 3 bases short and J 0 bases short, with 12 bases between. The CDR3 has 15 amino acids. This sample was included in a study of blood T cell repertoires in COVID-19. Study-wide context: The analysed material was cDNA or gDNA that came from T cells, B-cell-depleted T cells, or PBMCs.

This chain connects TRBV5-1 to TRBJ1-1; D is uncertain. The TCR was taken from a man aged 45 to 65 with active or convalescent COVID-19. Sequencing input: peripheral blood. CDR3 sequence: CASSSSSFMNTEAFF. The CDR3 nucleotides are TGCGCCAGCAGCTCGTCAAGCTTCATGAACACTGAAGCTTTCTTT.